This paragraph reports one T cell receptor beta chain. With 60 Vbeta and 13 Jbeta primers, the PCR was carried out. Measured with immunoSEQ multiplex PCR; TCRdb has only the in-frame clones, and not every one. The profile shows 95,000 to 120,000 clones, 60% to 80% of them singletons. Each donor's status was that of a healthy bone marrow donor. This entry is derived from a study of cytomegalovirus exposure and HLA in healthy donors. The CDR3 loop spans 16 amino acids. Unmatched junction bases numbered 14, after V lost 0 bases and J lost 9 bases. Germline CDR1 and CDR2: MNHNS and SASEGT. Specimen: PBMCs. The rearrangement joins TRBV6-1 to TRBJ2-7; 7 bases agree with TRBD1. This receptor was obtained from a young man in good health and CMV-seropositive. The CDR3 bases are TGTGCCAGCAGTGAAGCCCTGACAGGGAAGGGGTTTGGGCAGTACTTC. Its translation is CASSEALTGKGFGQYF.